Listed here is a single TCR beta chain. What it binds is unknown. This sample is drawn from a study of TIL therapy for anti-PD-1-resistant metastatic lung cancer. Overall study: Tumors were harvested before any PD-1/PD-L1 blockade. Median patient age was 54, ranging about 38-80 years. Half of patients were current or former smokers.

Study results and limitations: The cohort had more treatment-naive, never-smoker and oncogene-addicted patients than typical.

Sequencing used immunoSEQ v3. Sequenced by immunoSEQ multiplex PCR; TCRdb stores in-frame clones only, minus some. The sample holds tens of thousands of clones, just over 85% seen once. The sample's time point: pre-treatment sample, taken before nivolumab and TIL therapy. V trimming: 5 bases; J trimming: 7 bases; junction bases outside the gene matches: 18. Looked up from germline, CDR1 is LGHNA and CDR2 is YSLEER. There are 18 residues in the CDR3. The sequence came from a person aged 25 to 85 with non-small cell lung cancer. This rearrangement joins TRBV4-3 to TRBJ2-7, with 12 bases fitting TRBD2. Here the sequenced sample was blood, taken at baseline. CDR3 nucleotides: TGCGCCAGCAGCACTGGACTAGCGGGAACCGGTTTGGTGTGGGAGCAGTACTTC. It translates to CASSTGLAGTGLVWEQYF.